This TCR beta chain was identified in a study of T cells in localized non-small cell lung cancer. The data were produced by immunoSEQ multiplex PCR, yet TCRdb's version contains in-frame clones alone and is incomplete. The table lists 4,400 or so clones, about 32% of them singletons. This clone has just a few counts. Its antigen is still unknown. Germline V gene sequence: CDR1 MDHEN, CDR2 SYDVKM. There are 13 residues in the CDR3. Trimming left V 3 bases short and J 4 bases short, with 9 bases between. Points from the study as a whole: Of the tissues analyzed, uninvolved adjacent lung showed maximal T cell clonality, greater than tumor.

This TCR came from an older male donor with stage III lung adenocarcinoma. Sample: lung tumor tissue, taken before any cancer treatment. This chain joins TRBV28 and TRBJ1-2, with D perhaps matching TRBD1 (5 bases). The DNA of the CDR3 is TGTGCCAGCAGTTTGCGGGGGGGCTATGGCTACACCTTC. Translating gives CASSLRGGYGYTF.